Below, one T cell receptor beta chain is given with its context. Some clones are missing from TCRdb's copy, which holds only in-frame ones; the method was immunoSEQ multiplex PCR. This sample has about 190,000 clones; almost 90% occur once, and the top ten carry about 0.58%. These data are taken from a study of blood T cell repertoires in COVID-19. Germline V gene sequence: CDR1 SGHTA, CDR2 FQGNSA. The CDR3 is 13 residues long. V was clipped by 10 bases and J by 1 base, with 13 bases between them. This sequence joins TRBV7-2 and TRBJ1-1; D call uncertain. Source material: peripheral blood. This receptor was taken from a man aged 45-65 years with acute or convalescent COVID-19. This CDR3 is CATAQSPNTEAFF. The CDR3 DNA reads as TGTGCCACCGCACAGAGCCCGAACACTGAAGCTTTCTTT.